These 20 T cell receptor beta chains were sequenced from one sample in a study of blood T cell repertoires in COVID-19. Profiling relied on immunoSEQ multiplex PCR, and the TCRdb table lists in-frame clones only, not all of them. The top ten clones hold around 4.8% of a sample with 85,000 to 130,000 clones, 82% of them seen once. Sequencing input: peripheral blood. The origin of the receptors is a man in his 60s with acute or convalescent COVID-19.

For the CDR3, the DNA is TGTGCCAGCAGCTTAAGTGTCAGGCTGAGCTCCTACGAGCAGTACTTC. Its translation is CASSLSVRLSSYEQYF. J is TRBJ2-7 and V is TRBV13, with unresolved D. The CDR3 has 16 amino acids. Deletions cut 2 bases from V and 0 bases from J, with 14 bases between. Looked up from germline, CDR1 is PRHDT and CDR2 is FYEKMQ (reference sequence).

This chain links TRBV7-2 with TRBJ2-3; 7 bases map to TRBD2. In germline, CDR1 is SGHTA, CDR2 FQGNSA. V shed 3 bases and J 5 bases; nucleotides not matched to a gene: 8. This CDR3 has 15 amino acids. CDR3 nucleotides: TGTGCCAGCAGCTTGTTCGGGACGGGGGGAGATACGCAGTATTTT. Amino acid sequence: CASSLFGTGGDTQYF.

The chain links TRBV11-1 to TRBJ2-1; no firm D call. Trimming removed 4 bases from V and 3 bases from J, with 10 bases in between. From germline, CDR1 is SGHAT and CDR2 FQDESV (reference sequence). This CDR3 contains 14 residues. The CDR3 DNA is TGTGCCAGCAGCTCCCCCTCCCTCTACAATGAGCAGTTCTTC. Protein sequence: CASSSPSLYNEQFF. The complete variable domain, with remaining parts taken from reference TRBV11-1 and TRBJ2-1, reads EAEVAQSPRYKITEKSQAVAFWCDPISGHATLYWYRQILGQGPELLVQFQDESVVDDSQLPKDRFSAERLKGVDSTLKIQPAELGDSAMYLCASSSPSLYNEQFFGPGTRLTVL.

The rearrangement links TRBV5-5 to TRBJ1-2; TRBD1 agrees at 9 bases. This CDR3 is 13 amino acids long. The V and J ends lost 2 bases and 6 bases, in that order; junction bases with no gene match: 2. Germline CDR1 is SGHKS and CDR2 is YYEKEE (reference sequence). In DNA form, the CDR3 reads TGTGCCAGCAGCTTACGACAGGGGGATGGCTACACCTTC. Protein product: CASSLRQGDGYTF.

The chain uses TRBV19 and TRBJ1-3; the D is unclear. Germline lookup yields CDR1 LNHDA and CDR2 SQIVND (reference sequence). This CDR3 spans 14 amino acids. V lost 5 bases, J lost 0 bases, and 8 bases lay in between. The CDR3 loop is CASSQESSGNTIYF. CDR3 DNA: TGTGCCAGTAGTCAAGAGAGCTCTGGAAACACCATATATTTT.

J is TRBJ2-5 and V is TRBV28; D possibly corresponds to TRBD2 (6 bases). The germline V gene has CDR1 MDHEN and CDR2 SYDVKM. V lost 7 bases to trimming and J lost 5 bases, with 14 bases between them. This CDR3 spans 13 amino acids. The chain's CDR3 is CASNPGGVETQYF. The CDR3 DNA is TGTGCCAGCAATCCCGGGGGAGTGGAGACCCAGTACTTC.

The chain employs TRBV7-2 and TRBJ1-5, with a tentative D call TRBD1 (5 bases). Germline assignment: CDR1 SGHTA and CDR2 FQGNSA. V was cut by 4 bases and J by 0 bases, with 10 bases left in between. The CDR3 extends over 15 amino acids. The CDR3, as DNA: TGTGCCAGCAGCTGGGGGGTAAATAGCAATCAGCCCCAGCATTTT. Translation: CASSWGVNSNQPQHF.

The CDR3 nucleotides read TGCGCCAGCAGCCAAGATTTGAATCGGGTTTTCGGCACTGAAGCTTTCTTT. This encodes CASSQDLNRVFGTEAFF. The J gene is TRBJ1-1, the V gene TRBV4-1; D is unresolved. CDR1 MGHRA and CDR2 YSYEKL come from the germline V gene. Trimming took 0 bases from V and 4 from J, leaving 18 bases between them. This CDR3 has 17 amino acids.

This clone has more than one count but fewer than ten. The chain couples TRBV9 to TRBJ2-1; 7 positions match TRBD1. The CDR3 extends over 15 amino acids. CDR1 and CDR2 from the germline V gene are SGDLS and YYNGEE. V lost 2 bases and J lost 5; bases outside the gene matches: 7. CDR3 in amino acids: CASSVEGQPNNEQFF. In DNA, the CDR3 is TGTGCCAGCAGCGTCGAGGGACAGCCAAACAATGAGCAGTTCTTC.

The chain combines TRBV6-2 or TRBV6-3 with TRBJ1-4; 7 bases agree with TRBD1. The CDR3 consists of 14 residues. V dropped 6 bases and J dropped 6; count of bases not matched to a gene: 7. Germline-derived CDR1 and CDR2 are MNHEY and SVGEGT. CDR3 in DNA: TGTGCCAGCAGCCCTATCGACAGGGATGAAAAACTGTTTTTT. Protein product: CASSPIDRDEKLFF.

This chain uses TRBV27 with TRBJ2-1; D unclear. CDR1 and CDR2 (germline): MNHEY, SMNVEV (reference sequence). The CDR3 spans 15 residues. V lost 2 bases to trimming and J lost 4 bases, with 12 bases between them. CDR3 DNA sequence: TGTGCCAGCAGTTTAGGGCAGCTTTCGTACAATGAGCAGTTCTTC. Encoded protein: CASSLGQLSYNEQFF.

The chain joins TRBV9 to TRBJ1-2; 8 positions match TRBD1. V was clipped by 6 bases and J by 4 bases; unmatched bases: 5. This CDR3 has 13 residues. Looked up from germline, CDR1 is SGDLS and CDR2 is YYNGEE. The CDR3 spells CASKDRGAYGYTF. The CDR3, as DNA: TGTGCCAGCAAAGACAGGGGAGCCTATGGCTACACCTTC.

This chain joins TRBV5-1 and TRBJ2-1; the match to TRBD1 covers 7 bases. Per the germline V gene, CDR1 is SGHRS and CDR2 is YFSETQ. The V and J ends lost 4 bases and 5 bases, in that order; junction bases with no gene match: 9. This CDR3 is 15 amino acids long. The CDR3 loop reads CASSLQRGLDNEQFF. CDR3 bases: TGCGCCAGCAGCCTCCAGAGGGGGCTCGACAATGAGCAGTTCTTC.

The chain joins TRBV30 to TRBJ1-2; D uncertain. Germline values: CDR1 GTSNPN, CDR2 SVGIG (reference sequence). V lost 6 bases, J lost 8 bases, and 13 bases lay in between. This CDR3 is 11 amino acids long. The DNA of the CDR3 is TGTGCCTGCAGCCGGGGAGGAGGCTACACCTTC. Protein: CACSRGGGYTF.

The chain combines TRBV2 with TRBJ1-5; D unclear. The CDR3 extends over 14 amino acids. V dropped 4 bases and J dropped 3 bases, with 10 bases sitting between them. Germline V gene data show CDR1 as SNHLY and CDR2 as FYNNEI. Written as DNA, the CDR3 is TGTGCCAGCAGTGGGCAGGCTATCAATCAGCCCCAGCATTTT. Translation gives CASSGQAINQPQHF. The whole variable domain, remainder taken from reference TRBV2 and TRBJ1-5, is EPEVTQTPSHQVTQMGQEVILRCVPISNHLYFYWYRQILGQKVEFLVSFYNNEISEKSEIFDDQFSVERPDGSNFTLKIRSTKLEDSAMYFCASSGQAINQPQHFGDGTRLSIL.

As DNA, the CDR3 is TGTGCCAGCAGCCAAGCGGGAGTGGTGAATGAGCAGTTCTTC. Protein product: CASSQAGVVNEQFF. J is TRBJ2-1 and V is TRBV14, with D possibly TRBD2 on 6 matching bases. The CDR3 covers 14 residues. Trimming removed 1 base at V and 7 bases at J, with 11 bases between. Germline loops: CDR1 SGHDN, CDR2 FVKESK. Full variable domain (rest looked up from reference TRBV14 and TRBJ2-1): EAGVTQFPSHSVIEKGQTVTLRCDPISGHDNLYWYRRVMGKEIKFLLHFVKESKQDESGMPNNRFLAERTGGTYSTLKVQPAELEDSGVYFCASSQAGVVNEQFFGPGTRLTVL.

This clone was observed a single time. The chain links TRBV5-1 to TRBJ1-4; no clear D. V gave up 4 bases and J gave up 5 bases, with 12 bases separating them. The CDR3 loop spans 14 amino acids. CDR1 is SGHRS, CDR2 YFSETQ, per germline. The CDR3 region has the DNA TGCGCCAGCAGCCAAAATACACAGAATGAAAAACTGTTTTTT. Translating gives CASSQNTQNEKLFF.

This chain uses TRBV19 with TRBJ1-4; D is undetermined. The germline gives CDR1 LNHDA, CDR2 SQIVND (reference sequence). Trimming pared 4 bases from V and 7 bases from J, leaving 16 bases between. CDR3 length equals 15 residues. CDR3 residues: CASSTGPTAGEKLFF. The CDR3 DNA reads TGTGCCAGTAGTACCGGGCCCACCGCGGGTGAAAAACTGTTTTTT.

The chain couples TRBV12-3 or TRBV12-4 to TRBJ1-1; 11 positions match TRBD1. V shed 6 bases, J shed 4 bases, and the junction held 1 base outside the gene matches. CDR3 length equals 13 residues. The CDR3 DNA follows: TGTGCCAGCAGGGGACAGGGGGGCACTGAAGCTTTCTTT. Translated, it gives CASRGQGGTEAFF.

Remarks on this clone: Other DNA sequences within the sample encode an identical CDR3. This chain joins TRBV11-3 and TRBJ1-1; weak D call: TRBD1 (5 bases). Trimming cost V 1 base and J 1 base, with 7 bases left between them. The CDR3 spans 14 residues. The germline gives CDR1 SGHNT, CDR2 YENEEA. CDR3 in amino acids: CASSLGRANTEAFF. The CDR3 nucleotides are TGTGCCAGCAGCTTAGGCAGGGCGAACACTGAAGCTTTCTTT.